Below, 2 T cell receptor beta chains from the same sample are listed, as sequenced in a study of Graves' ophthalmopathy and Graves' hyperthyroidism. RNA transcripts were the template, and TCR beta CDR3 regions were amplified from them. HTBI-primed RT-PCR formed the first round, and a multiplex PCR formed the second. TCRdb ran MiXCR on the multiplex PCR reads and lists one entry per CDR3 protein. This table holds about 590,000 distinct CDR3 sequences, approximately 35% found once. Sequencing was performed on peripheral blood or thyroid tissue (not recorded which). The receptor set was obtained from an adult man with Graves' hyperthyroidism.

A remark on this clonotype: The junction shows a germline mismatch at one end, possibly a read error. The chain is built from TRBV2 and TRBJ1-5; 11 bases agree with TRBD1. CDR1 is SNHLY and CDR2 is FYNNEI in the germline V gene. This CDR3 has 16 residues. The CDR3 loop reads CAGSEKGTGGGQPQHF. In DNA, the CDR3 is TGTGCCGGCAGTGAAAAGGGGACAGGGGGGGGACAGCCCCAGCATTTT.

This rearrangement joins TRBV28 to TRBJ1-2, with D tentatively TRBD1 (6 bases). Trimming took 6 bases from V and 4 from J, leaving 12 bases between them. The CDR3 covers 13 residues. CDR1 and CDR2 from the germline V gene are MDHEN and SYDVKM. DNA of the CDR3: TGTGCCAGCAGAACCACAGGGACCTATGGCTACACCTTC. The encoded protein is CASRTTGTYGYTF.